Presented here are 5 T cell receptor beta chains from one specimen sequenced in a study of T cell repertoires in cytomegalovirus infection. Which antigens these TCRs recognize remains unknown. TCRdb used MiXCR to reprocess the reads, holding one entry per CDR3 protein. The sample records 450,000 to 650,000 distinct CDR3 sequences, 40% being singletons. The specimen was cultured PBMCs, collected from culture after CMV antigen stimulation. The receptors derive from a human donor in good health (CMV status not recorded). Some clones in this sample may be carry-over from other donors' samples.

This clonotype came up many times. The chain couples TRBV4-2 to TRBJ2-5; D might be TRBD2 (6 bases). This CDR3 has 12 amino acids. In germline, CDR1 is LGHNA, CDR2 YNFKEQ. V gave up 3 bases and J gave up 5 bases, with 7 bases separating them. CDR3 DNA: TGTGCCAGCAGCCAGGAGGGGGAGACCCAGTACTTC. Residues: CASSQEGETQYF.

In this sample, this clonotype turned up a few times. The chain has TRBV10-2 and TRBJ2-5; TRBD1 agrees at 7 bases. The CDR3 is made up of 14 amino acids. Trimming removed 3 bases from V and 5 bases from J; junction bases left unmatched: 6. Germline CDR1 and CDR2: WSHSY and SAAADI. The CDR3 DNA is TGCGCCAGCAGTGATTTGACAGGGATCGAGACCCAGTACTTC. This codes for CASSDLTGIETQYF.

This sequence joins TRBV5-4 and TRBJ1-3; the D is unclear. Trimming removed 4 bases from V and 3 bases from J, with 8 bases in between. The CDR3 runs 13 residues. CDR1 SGHNT and CDR2 YYREEE come from the germline V gene (reference sequence). The CDR3 sequence is CASSQTLGNTIYF. The CDR3 nucleotides read TGTGCCAGCAGCCAGACACTTGGAAACACCATATATTTT. The whole variable domain, remainder taken from reference TRBV5-4 and TRBJ1-3, is ETGVTQSPTHLIKTRGQQVTLRCSSQSGHNTVSWYQQALGQGPQFIFQYYREEENGRGNFPPRFSGLQFPNYSSELNVNALELDDSALYLCASSQTLGNTIYFGEGSWLTVV.

The chain has TRBV6-5 and TRBJ2-7; TRBD1 agrees at 11 bases. Germline values: CDR1 MNHEY, CDR2 SVGAGI. The CDR3 sequence is 16 residues long. Trimming took 6 bases from V and 1 from J; bases not matched to a gene: 8. CDR3: CASRALGTGGSYEQYF. As DNA, the CDR3 is TGTGCCAGCAGGGCGCTCGGGACAGGGGGTTCCTACGAGCAGTACTTC.

This clonotype was detected only once. This rearrangement joins TRBV20-1 to TRBJ2-5; D possibly corresponds to TRBD2 (6 bases). The CDR3 length is 16 residues. Trimming left V 2 bases short and J 5 bases short, with 21 bases between. Germline values: CDR1 DFQATT, CDR2 SNEGSKA (reference sequence). CDR3 in amino acids: CSARHSLATVQETQYF. The CDR3 DNA sequence: TGCAGTGCTAGACACTCCCTAGCGACGGTTCAGGAGACCCAGTACTTC.